The 16 T cell receptor beta chains below were found in one sample sequenced in a study of cytomegalovirus exposure and HLA in healthy donors (dated by TCRdb to about 2017). Preparation of the library involved the immunoSEQ multiplex PCR assay. For the multiplex PCR, a mixture combining 60 forward primers for TCR Vbeta segments and 13 reverse primers for TCR Jbeta segments was used. TCRdb retrieved this table from immuneACCESS and kept in-frame rearrangements only. Not all clones are present; in checked studies, unresolved V genes account for under half, and no reason is known for the remainder. The sample has 160,000 or so clones on record, approximately 80% of them singletons. Of the sample, 9.7% falls within the top ten clones. Sequences were obtained from PBMCs. The receptors shown here come from a man aged 18 to 30 in good health and CMV-seropositive.

The V call is TRBV7-9, the J call TRBJ2-7; weak D call: TRBD2 (5 bases). V gave up 5 bases and J gave up 2 bases, with 10 bases separating them. The germline V gene has CDR1 SEHNR and CDR2 FQNEAQ (reference sequence). The CDR3 is 13 amino acids. The CDR3 bases are TGTGCCAGCAGCCCCGGGATTGCCTACGAGCAGTACTTC. Residues: CASSPGIAYEQYF.

The chain links TRBV11-2 to TRBJ2-3; TRBD2 matches 12 bases. There are 16 residues in the CDR3. CDR1 is SGHAT and CDR2 is FQNNGV in the germline V gene. The trim removed 1 base at V and 9 bases at J, leaving 8 bases unmatched. The chain's CDR3 is CASSLGLAGAGQTQYF. DNA of the CDR3: TGTGCCAGCAGCTTAGGACTAGCGGGAGCCGGTCAAACGCAGTATTTT.

The rearrangement uses TRBV19 and TRBJ1-5; D might be TRBD1 (5 bases). CDR1 is LNHDA and CDR2 is SQIVND in the germline V gene (reference sequence). The CDR3 covers 15 residues. Trimming stripped 1 base from V and 6 bases from J, with 13 bases between. CDR3 DNA sequence: TGTGCCAGTAGTATAGCTGAGAAGGGGTCTCAGCCCCAGCATTTT. Translated, it gives CASSIAEKGSQPQHF.

The table lists this clone with a count of one. The CDR3 loop is CASTSGTSGGGTQYF. As DNA, the CDR3 is TGTGCCAGCACTTCCGGGACTAGCGGGGGTGGGACCCAGTACTTC. The chain combines TRBV2 with TRBJ2-5; 14 positions match TRBD2. With V trimmed by 7 bases and J by 7 bases, 8 bases remained unmatched. The germline CDR1 and CDR2 sequences are SNHLY and FYNNEI. This CDR3 comprises 15 residues.

The chain employs TRBV5-8 and TRBJ2-5, with D possibly matching TRBD2 (5 bases). This CDR3 is 15 amino acids long. Trimming took off 2 bases at V and 2 bases at J, with 13 bases between the two ends. The germline CDR1 and CDR2 sequences are SGHTS and YDEGEE. CDR3 sequence: CASSFSPGKQETQYF. DNA for the CDR3: TGTGCCAGCAGCTTCTCTCCCGGGAAACAAGAGACCCAGTACTTC.

The J gene is TRBJ2-7, the V gene TRBV4-2, with 12 bases that match TRBD1. The CDR3 covers 17 residues. The ends lost 0 bases at V and 6 bases at J; junction bases unmatched: 9. Germline CDR1 and CDR2: LGHNA and YNFKEQ. The CDR3 DNA reads as TGTGCCAGCAGCCAAGAGCCGGGACAGGGGGCTCTGGGCGAGCAGTACTTC. Protein product: CASSQEPGQGALGEQYF.

The chain links TRBV15 to TRBJ2-3, with 12 bases fitting TRBD2. CDR3 size: 18 residues. Per the germline V gene, CDR1 is LNHNV and CDR2 is YYDKDF (reference sequence). The V segment lost 3 bases and the J segment 0 bases; nucleotides outside the gene matches: 7. The DNA for the CDR3 is TGTGCCACCAGCAGTGCTCTAGCGGGGGGGCCGAGCACAGATACGCAGTATTTT. Residues: CATSSALAGGPSTDTQYF.

This chain joins TRBV29-1 and TRBJ2-1; 13 bases align to TRBD2. The CDR3 covers 13 residues. Germline assignment: CDR1 SQVTM and CDR2 ANQGSEA. Trimming took 6 bases from V and 9 from J; bases not matched to a gene: 5. The CDR3 spells CSVGLAGVGEQFF. CDR3 bases: TGCAGCGTAGGACTAGCGGGAGTGGGTGAGCAGTTCTTC.

This clone was counted only a few times. At one end, the junction sequence differs from germline, possibly due to a read error. The chain carries TRBV6-1 and TRBJ2-1, with 8 nucleotides matching TRBD1. The germline CDR1 and CDR2 sequences are MNHNS and SASEGT. This CDR3 is 15 amino acids long. CDR3 region: CASSEGTGGYNEQFF. The CDR3 region has the DNA TGTGCCAGCAGCGAAGGGACAGGAGGCTACAATGAGCAGTTCTTC.

This clone was seen more than once but under ten times. This chain uses TRBV15 with TRBJ2-2; 9 bases are a match to TRBD1. Germline V gene lookup returns CDR1 LNHNV and CDR2 YYDKDF (reference sequence). V shed 1 base and J 1 base; nucleotides not matched to a gene: 1. The CDR3 spans 16 residues. CDR3: CATSRGGQGNTGELFF. The DNA of the CDR3 is TGTGCCACCAGCAGAGGGGGACAGGGGAACACCGGGGAGCTGTTTTTT.

CDR3: CASSESREETRLYGYTF. As DNA, the CDR3 is TGCGCCAGCAGTGAGTCGAGGGAGGAGACTAGATTATATGGCTACACCTTC. The chain joins TRBV10-1 to TRBJ1-2; D gene ambiguous. The germline V and J ends were trimmed by 0 bases and 5 bases, with 19 bases remaining between them. CDR3 size: 17 residues. Germline V gives CDR1 WNHNN, CDR2 SYGVQD (reference sequence).

The CDR3 DNA follows: TGTGCCAGCAGTTACCATTCCGGGACAGGGGGCCCTGGCTACACCTTC. As protein: CASSYHSGTGGPGYTF. The chain combines TRBV6-5 with TRBJ1-2, with 12 positions matching TRBD1. V gave up 2 bases and J gave up 7 bases; unmatched junction bases: 8. The CDR3 has 16 residues. The germline V gene has CDR1 MNHEY and CDR2 SVGAGI.

A word on this clone: At one boundary the junction diverges from the germline segment, which might be a read error. DNA for the CDR3: TGTGCCAGCAGTGAATCTAGCATTCCATCAGTCTTC. Translation: CASSESSIPSVF. The chain combines TRBV25-1 with TRBJ2-1; D perhaps matches TRBD2 (5 bases). This CDR3 is built from 12 residues. In germline, CDR1 is MGHDK, CDR2 SYGVNS.

The genes are TRBV19 and TRBJ1-1; weak D call: TRBD1 (5 bases). The V gene lost 6 bases and the J gene lost 6 bases, with 11 bases spanning the gap. CDR1 is LNHDA, CDR2 SQIVND, per germline (reference sequence). There are 12 residues in the CDR3. CDR3 coding DNA: TGTGCCAGTAGAGGGACTTGGGCTGAAGCTTTCTTT. Translated, it gives CASRGTWAEAFF. Together with reference TRBV19 and TRBJ1-1, the CDR3 gives the full variable domain: DGGITQSPKYLFRKEGQNVTLSCEQNLNHDAMYWYRQDPGQGLRLIYYSQIVNDFQKGDIAEGYSVSREKKESFPLTVTSAQKNPTAFYLCASRGTWAEAFFGQGTRLTVV.

This clone was detected a few times. The V call is TRBV18, the J call TRBJ2-1, with D possibly being TRBD2 (5 bases). With 2 bases removed from V and 6 bases from J, the gap between germline ends came to 5 bases. The CDR3 runs to 12 residues. Germline values: CDR1 KGHSH, CDR2 LQKENI. CDR3 sequence: CASSPEGNEQFF. The CDR3 DNA is TGTGCCAGCTCACCAGAGGGCAATGAGCAGTTCTTC.

This chain joins TRBV5-1 and TRBJ1-2, with TRBD1 matching over 12 bases. V shed 0 bases and J 5 bases; nucleotides not matched to a gene: 11. The CDR3 has 18 amino acids. The V gene's germline CDR1 is SGHRS and CDR2 YFSETQ. The CDR3 reads CASSLGDKPGQGAYGYTF. The CDR3, as DNA: TGCGCCAGCAGCTTGGGCGACAAACCGGGACAGGGGGCATATGGCTACACCTTC.